These 7 T cell receptor beta chains originate from one sample sequenced in a study of vaccination and CD4 T cells after COVID-19. Specified treatment: approximately 9-day PBMC culture with coronavirus spike peptide pools or control peptides (ViraFEST assay). Gathering of the CD4+ T cells, from the unexposed donor, took place before the COVID-19 pandemic (2011-2018). An Oncomine TCR Beta short-read assay was used to sequence the DNA from cultured CD4+ T cells. Investigators obtained genomic DNA by extraction from cultured CD4+ T cells. TCRdb analysed the PCR reads with MiXCR anew, one entry per CDR3 protein. Of 11,000 or so distinct CDR3 sequences listed, under 45% are singletons. Their recognized antigens are unknown. The sequenced material came from CD4+ T cells from blood, cultured in vitro. These receptors originate from a human donor in good health.

The V and J genes are TRBV7-2 and TRBJ1-4; no clear D gene. CDR1 and CDR2 (germline): SGHTA, FQGNSA. V was clipped by 3 bases and J by 2 bases, with 4 bases between them. The CDR3 has 13 residues. CDR3 residues: CASSFSTNEKLFF. In nucleotides, the CDR3 is TGTGCCAGCAGCTTCTCGACTAATGAAAAACTGTTTTTT.

This clonotype was recorded once. The chain uses TRBV5-1 and TRBJ1-3, with D possibly TRBD1 on 5 matching bases. Germline CDR1 and CDR2: SGHRS and YFSETQ. The V gene lost 4 bases and the J gene lost 2 bases, with 13 bases spanning the gap. This CDR3 has 15 amino acids. The CDR3 DNA sequence: TGCGCCAGCAGCGTTGGGACGGCTCCTGGAAACACCATATATTTT. Its protein product is CASSVGTAPGNTIYF.

The chain recombines TRBV12-3 or TRBV12-4 with TRBJ1-2; D gene uncertain. This CDR3 has 13 residues. With 4 bases removed from V and 8 bases from J, the gap between germline ends came to 14 bases. This CDR3 reads CASSSLGDRGYTF. The CDR3 coding sequence is TGTGCCAGCAGTTCCCTTGGGGATCGGGGCTACACCTTC.

CDR3 nucleotides: TGTGCCAGCAGCTTGTTTGGGGGAACTGGGGCCAACGTCCTGACTTTC. Its translation: CASSLFGGTGANVLTF. The chain has TRBV7-2 and TRBJ2-6; perhaps D is TRBD1 or TRBD2 (5 bases each). The CDR3 loop spans 16 amino acids. The germline V gene has CDR1 SGHTA and CDR2 FQGNSA. V was pared by 3 bases and J by 2 bases, with 11 bases between.

The gene calls are TRBV5-1 and TRBJ2-5; TRBD1 or TRBD2 may be the D gene (6 bases each). Per the germline V gene, CDR1 is SGHRS and CDR2 is YFSETQ. Trimming shortened V by 2 bases and J by 7 bases, and 21 bases separated the two germline ends. The CDR3 consists of 16 residues. CDR3 in amino acids: CASSFPQGGGSATQYF. CDR3 DNA: TGCGCCAGCAGCTTCCCACAGGGAGGAGGGTCAGCGACCCAGTACTTC.

This chain connects TRBV20-1 to TRBJ2-3, with 7 bases fitting TRBD1. The CDR3 has 13 residues. Trimming took 5 bases from V and 4 from J; bases not matched to a gene: 6. Germline CDR1 is DFQATT and CDR2 is SNEGSKA (reference sequence). CDR3 in DNA: TGCAGTGCTGGGGAGCAGGGGGCAGATACGCAGTATTTT. Translating it yields CSAGEQGADTQYF.

The genes are TRBV2 and TRBJ1-5; 8 bases align to TRBD1. The V gene end was trimmed by 8 bases and the J gene end by 6 bases; junction bases not matched to a gene: 6. The CDR3 length is 13 residues. Per the germline V gene, CDR1 is SNHLY and CDR2 is FYNNEI. CDR3 region: CASERQGAQPQHF. As DNA, the CDR3 is TGTGCCAGCGAGCGGCAGGGGGCTCAGCCCCAGCATTTT.